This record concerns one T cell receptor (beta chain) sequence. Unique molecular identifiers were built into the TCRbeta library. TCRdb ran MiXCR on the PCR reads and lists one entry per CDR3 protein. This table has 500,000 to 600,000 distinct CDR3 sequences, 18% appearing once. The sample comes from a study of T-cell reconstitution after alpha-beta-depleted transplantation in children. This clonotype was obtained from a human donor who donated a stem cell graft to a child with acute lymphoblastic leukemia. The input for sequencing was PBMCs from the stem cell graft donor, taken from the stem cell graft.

CDR3 protein: CASSFSGRDYEQYF. The CDR3 coding sequence is TGTGCCAGCAGTTTTTCCGGGAGGGACTACGAGCAGTACTTC. This chain joins TRBV12-3 or TRBV12-4 and TRBJ2-7; the match to TRBD2 covers 8 bases. V dropped 3 bases and J dropped 3; count of bases not matched to a gene: 4. This CDR3 is built from 14 residues.